The 18 T cell receptor beta chains in this list originate from one sample, sequenced in a study of T-cell memory formation after mild COVID-19. Using its own MiXCR run on the 5' RACE reads, TCRdb lists one record per CDR3 protein. There are roughly 130,000 distinct CDR3 sequences in the sample; over 15% occur only once, and about 5.2% lies in the top ten. Sequencing was performed on PBMCs or a T cell subset sorted from them (not recorded which). The receptors were sampled from a man younger than 35 who had mild COVID-19 (a few samples of this study predate the infection). Cell type and time point are not known.

The chain joins TRBV7-9 to TRBJ2-4; no clear D. The CDR3 runs 14 residues. V was cut by 5 bases and J by 0 bases, with 8 bases left in between. The germline CDR1 and CDR2 sequences are SEHNR and FQNEAQ (reference sequence). The CDR3 loop reads CASSAGIAKNIQYF. CDR3 nucleotides: TGTGCCAGCAGCGCTGGGATAGCCAAAAACATTCAGTACTTC.

A few counts support this clonotype. The V gene is TRBV5-1, the J gene TRBJ2-2; 9 bases agree with TRBD2. The CDR3 consists of 14 residues. CDR1 is SGHRS and CDR2 is YFSETQ in the germline V gene. After removal of 6 bases from V and 7 bases from J, the junction contained 7 bases not matched to a gene. The CDR3 loop is CASIETSGYGELFF. The DNA of the CDR3 is TGCGCCAGCATCGAGACTAGCGGCTACGGGGAGCTGTTTTTT.

In this sample, this clonotype turned up a few times. The chain employs TRBV18 and TRBJ1-2; D uncertain. The CDR3 has 14 amino acids. Trimming took 1 base from V and 4 from J, leaving 10 bases between them. Germline lookup yields CDR1 KGHSH and CDR2 LQKENI. CDR3 residues: CASSPRQEVYGYTF. The CDR3 bases are TGTGCCAGCTCACCACGGCAGGAAGTCTATGGCTACACCTTC.

The chain carries TRBV5-1 and TRBJ2-2; D perhaps matches TRBD1 (6 bases). The CDR3 length is 15 residues. Germline V gene data show CDR1 as SGHRS and CDR2 as YFSETQ. Deletions cut 2 bases from V and 3 bases from J, with 11 bases between. In DNA, the CDR3 is TGCGCCAGCAGCTTATGGCAGGGGCACACCGGGGAGCTGTTTTTT. Amino acid sequence: CASSLWQGHTGELFF.

This clonotype showed up many times. This chain uses TRBV3-1 with TRBJ2-5; D is undetermined. The CDR3 length is 13 residues. The V end lost 4 bases, the J end lost 0 bases, and 6 bases lay between the germline ends. Looked up from germline, CDR1 is LGHDT and CDR2 is YNNKEL (reference sequence). The chain's CDR3 is CASSRSDQETQYF. The CDR3 DNA reads as TGTGCCAGCAGCCGGTCCGACCAAGAGACCCAGTACTTC.

A word on this clonotype: The junction differs from germline at one of its ends, possibly a read error. The gene calls are TRBV6-5 and TRBJ1-6; TRBD1 agrees at 7 bases. Germline CDR1 is MNHEY and CDR2 is SVGAGI. CDR3 length: 19 amino acids. The CDR3 is CASRPLGRGAKGINSHLHF. CDR3 bases: TGTGCCAGCAGGCCCCTGGGCAGGGGGGCGAAGGGGATTAATTCACACCTCCACTTT.

The CDR3 nucleotides read TGTGCCAGCAGGTGGATGTCAGGGGGATCACCCCTCCACTTT. Amino acid sequence: CASRWMSGGSPLHF. The chain carries TRBV28 and TRBJ1-6; 7 nucleotides line up with TRBD1. Per germline, CDR1 MDHEN and CDR2 SYDVKM. The CDR3 runs 14 residues. Unmatched junction bases numbered 9, after V lost 6 bases and J lost 10 bases. Full variable domain (rest looked up from reference TRBV28 and TRBJ1-6): DVKVTQSSRYLVKRTGEKVFLECVQDMDHENMFWYRQDPGLGLRLIYFSYDVKMKEKGDIPEGYSVSREKKERFSLILESASTNQTSMYLCASRWMSGGSPLHFGNGTRLTVT.

This clonotype appeared a few times. The chain recombines TRBV18 with TRBJ2-6, with a weak D call TRBD1 (7 bases). With 3 bases removed from V and 0 bases from J, the gap between germline ends came to 15 bases. Germline values: CDR1 KGHSH, CDR2 LQKENI. The CDR3 is made up of 18 amino acids. As DNA, the CDR3 is TGTGCCAGCTCACCCCTATGGAGGGGGCGCTCTGGGGCCAACGTCCTGACTTTC. Encoded protein: CASSPLWRGRSGANVLTF.

The chain has TRBV28 and TRBJ1-2; no clear D gene. V was trimmed by 8 bases and J by 7 bases, leaving 17 bases between them. This CDR3 is built from 13 residues. The germline CDR1 and CDR2 sequences are MDHEN and SYDVKM. CDR3 DNA: TGTGCCAGCGGCGTGACAAGAGGCGGTGGCTACACCTTC. Amino acid sequence: CASGVTRGGGYTF.

This clonotype came up many times. This chain connects TRBV12-3 or TRBV12-4 to TRBJ2-5; 10 bases line up with TRBD2. Germline trimming cut 6 bases from V and 5 bases from J; bases unmatched to any gene: 3. The CDR3 is made up of 13 amino acids. The CDR3 reads CASRNSGGETQYF. As DNA, the CDR3 is TGTGCCAGCAGGAATAGCGGGGGGGAGACCCAGTACTTC.

This chain uses TRBV7-6 with TRBJ1-3; 8 nucleotides agree with TRBD1. Germline CDR1 reads SGHVS; CDR2 reads FNYEAQ. The J segment lost 4 bases and the V segment lost 1 base, leaving 6 bases of the junction unmatched. CDR3 length: 16 residues. CDR3: CASSLDQGAAGNTIYF. The CDR3 DNA sequence: TGTGCCAGCAGCTTAGATCAGGGGGCAGCAGGAAACACCATATATTTT. Full variable domain (missing parts from reference TRBV7-6 and TRBJ1-3): GAGVSQSPRYKVTKRGQDVALRCDPISGHVSLYWYRQALGQGPEFLTYFNYEAQQDKSGLPNDRFSAERPEGSISTLTIQRTEQRDSAMYRCASSLDQGAAGNTIYFGEGSWLTVV.

The rearrangement joins TRBV7-9 to TRBJ1-1; possibly TRBD1 for D (5 bases). The V gene lost 0 bases and the J gene lost 1 base, with 9 bases spanning the gap. Germline V lookup: CDR1 SEHNR, CDR2 FQNEAQ (reference sequence). The CDR3 contains 15 residues. CDR3 amino acids: CASSLAAGKNTEAFF. CDR3 nucleotides: TGTGCCAGCAGCTTAGCGGCAGGGAAGAACACTGAAGCTTTCTTT.

Ten or more counts support this clonotype. This rearrangement joins TRBV12-3 or TRBV12-4 to TRBJ2-5; D is unresolved. The CDR3 contains 13 residues. The ends were cut back, 6 bases at V and 2 bases at J, with 10 bases in the middle. CDR3 nucleotides: TGTGCCAGCAGGCTCAACGGGCAAGAGACCCAGTACTTC. Amino acids: CASRLNGQETQYF.

The V and J genes are TRBV27 and TRBJ2-3; D perhaps matches TRBD2 (6 bases). This CDR3 has 13 residues. Germline V gene sequence: CDR1 MNHEY, CDR2 SMNVEV (reference sequence). V was trimmed by 6 bases and J by 6 bases, leaving 13 bases between them. The CDR3 DNA reads TGTGCCAGCAGCCCCCGGAGGGTGGATACGCAGTATTTT. Amino acids: CASSPRRVDTQYF.

This sequence joins TRBV7-6 and TRBJ2-1; D not certain. Trimming removed 7 bases at V and 12 bases at J, with 25 bases between. In germline, CDR1 is SGHVS, CDR2 FNYEAQ. The CDR3 is 15 residues long. This chain's CDR3 is CASTVSPEAFEVQFF. The CDR3 DNA reads as TGTGCCAGCACCGTCTCCCCGGAAGCATTTGAAGTGCAGTTCTTC.

The V gene is TRBV12-3 or TRBV12-4, the J gene TRBJ1-2; D gene ambiguous. V lost 8 bases to trimming and J lost 6 bases, with 16 bases between them. The length of the CDR3 is 13 residues. CDR3 sequence (DNA): TGTGCCAGCCCCCCTAGAGTGAGCCATGGCTACACCTTC. Protein product: CASPPRVSHGYTF.

V gene TRBV7-3 combines with J gene TRBJ2-3, with D perhaps given as TRBD1 or TRBD2 (5 bases each). The CDR3 runs 12 residues. V was clipped by 5 bases and J by 8 bases, with 11 bases between them. Per the germline V gene, CDR1 is SGHTA and CDR2 is FQGTGA. The CDR3 spells CASSGTIGTQYF. CDR3 DNA: TGTGCCAGCAGCGGGACGATAGGTACGCAGTATTTT.

J is TRBJ2-7 and V is TRBV11-2, with TRBD1 identical over 10 bases. This CDR3 is built from 14 residues. Looked up from germline, CDR1 is SGHAT and CDR2 is FQNNGV. V dropped 5 bases and J dropped 2; count of bases not matched to a gene: 3. The CDR3 here is CASSADRGPYEQYF. Written as DNA, the CDR3 is TGTGCCAGCAGCGCCGACAGGGGGCCCTACGAGCAGTACTTC.